Each of the 9 T cell receptor beta chains below was sequenced from the same sample in a study of T cell responses to AZD1222 COVID-19 vaccine (TCRdb year 2021). The time point label for this specimen denotes: baseline before first vaccination. The library was prepared using the immunoSEQ multiplex PCR assay. In TCRdb, the immuneACCESS table is reduced to in-frame sequences with V and J assigned. These tables do not hold every clone; where another copy was compared, an unresolved V gene accounts for under half, and the others remain unexplained. For this sample the table gives about 97,000 clones, of which around 89% were detected only once. The ten largest clones add up to 7.5% of the sample. This specimen was peripheral blood, taken on day 0 of AZD1222 vaccination. The receptor source for this set is an adult in good health.

The table lists this clone with a count of one. The rearrangement links TRBV4-2 to TRBJ1-4; the D gene is possibly TRBD1 (5 bases). V was pared by 4 bases and J by 3 bases, with 12 bases between. This CDR3 has 15 amino acids. The germline V gene has CDR1 LGHNA and CDR2 YNFKEQ. The CDR3, as DNA: TGTGCCAGCAGCCCGCTGCAGGGATCTAATGAAAAACTGTTTTTT. Protein sequence: CASSPLQGSNEKLFF.

The chain is built from TRBV7-8 and TRBJ1-2; 8 nucleotides line up with TRBD1. The CDR3 is 13 residues long. Trimming cost V 4 bases and J 6 bases; bases outside gene matches: 4. The germline V gene encodes CDR1 SGHVS and CDR2 FQNEAQ. The CDR3 coding sequence is TGTGCCAGCAGCTCACGGACAGGGCATGGCTACACCTTC. It specifies CASSSRTGHGYTF.

This clone was recorded a few times. The chain carries TRBV13 and TRBJ1-4; no definite D call. The CDR3 consists of 15 residues. Trimming removed 4 bases at V and 4 bases at J, with 13 bases between. Germline-derived CDR1 and CDR2 are PRHDT and FYEKMQ (reference sequence). CDR3 region: CASSSGVGINEKLFF. The CDR3 nucleotides read TGTGCCAGCAGCTCCGGGGTCGGGATTAATGAAAAACTGTTTTTT.

The V call is TRBV5-4, the J call TRBJ2-2; D remains unclear. Germline V gives CDR1 SGHNT, CDR2 YYREEE (reference sequence). Trimming removed 5 bases from V and 0 bases from J, with 8 bases in between. This CDR3 spans 14 amino acids. CDR3 DNA: TGTGCCAGCAGTACCGGTTCGAACACCGGGGAGCTGTTTTTT. The encoded protein is CASSTGSNTGELFF.

The chain recombines TRBV28 with TRBJ1-2; D is perhaps TRBD1 (5 bases). This CDR3 is 17 amino acids long. Trimming took off 5 bases at V and 3 bases at J, with 22 bases between the two ends. CDR1 is MDHEN and CDR2 is SYDVKM in the germline V gene. This CDR3 reads CASSPHPSDIAYYGYTF. DNA of the CDR3: TGTGCCAGCAGTCCCCACCCGTCGGACATCGCTTACTATGGCTACACCTTC.

The chain recombines TRBV10-3 with TRBJ1-5; 7 positions agree with TRBD1. V lost 5 bases, J lost 0 bases, and 4 bases stayed unmatched. Germline values: CDR1 ENHRY, CDR2 SYGVKD. This CDR3 has 15 amino acids. DNA for the CDR3: TGTGCCATCAGTCAGACAGGGTTTAGCAATCAGCCCCAGCATTTT. Protein product: CAISQTGFSNQPQHF.

The chain couples TRBV28 to TRBJ1-6; D unresolved. The V gene lost 6 bases and the J gene lost 6 bases, with 9 bases spanning the gap. This CDR3 comprises 13 residues. CDR1 is MDHEN, CDR2 SYDVKM, per germline. The CDR3, as DNA: TGTGCCAGCAGCCCGGGGTTTAATTCACCCCTCCACTTT. This codes for CASSPGFNSPLHF.

The V and J genes are TRBV5-4 and TRBJ2-7; 7 bases fit TRBD1. From germline, CDR1 is SGHNT and CDR2 YYREEE (reference sequence). The CDR3 has 14 amino acids. J lost 3 bases, V lost 3 bases, and 6 bases had no gene match. The chain's CDR3 is CASSYTDRDYEQYF. The CDR3 DNA reads TGTGCCAGCAGCTACACCGACAGGGACTACGAGCAGTACTTC. Full variable domain (missing parts from reference TRBV5-4 and TRBJ2-7): ETGVTQSPTHLIKTRGQQVTLRCSSQSGHNTVSWYQQALGQGPQFIFQYYREEENGRGNFPPRFSGLQFPNYSSELNVNALELDDSALYLCASSYTDRDYEQYFGPGTRLTVT.

J is TRBJ1-2 and V is TRBV7-2, with a possible D match to TRBD1 (6 bases). CDR1 and CDR2 (germline): SGHTA, FQGNSA. This CDR3 is built from 15 residues. Trimming shortened V by 3 bases and J by 6 bases, and 17 bases separated the two germline ends. The CDR3 reads CASSFVTGKLNGYTF. CDR3 nucleotide sequence: TGTGCCAGCAGCTTTGTTACAGGGAAGCTGAATGGCTACACCTTC. The whole variable domain, remainder taken from reference TRBV7-2 and TRBJ1-2, is GAGVSQSPSNKVTEKGKDVELRCDPISGHTALYWYRQSLGQGLEFLIYFQGNSAPDKSGLPSDRFSAERTGGSVSTLTIQRTQQEDSAVYLCASSFVTGKLNGYTFGSGTRLTVV.